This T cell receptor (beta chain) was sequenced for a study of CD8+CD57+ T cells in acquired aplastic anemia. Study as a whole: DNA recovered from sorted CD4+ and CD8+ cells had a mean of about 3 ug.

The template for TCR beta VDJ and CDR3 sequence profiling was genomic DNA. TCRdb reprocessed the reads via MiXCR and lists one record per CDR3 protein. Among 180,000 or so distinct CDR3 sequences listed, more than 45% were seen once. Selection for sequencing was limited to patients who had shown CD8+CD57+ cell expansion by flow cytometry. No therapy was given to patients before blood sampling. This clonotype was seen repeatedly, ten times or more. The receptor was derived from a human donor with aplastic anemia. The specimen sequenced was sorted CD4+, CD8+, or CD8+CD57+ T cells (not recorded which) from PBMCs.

The CDR3: CASSLQIRNSPLHF. In DNA form, the CDR3 reads TGTGCCAGCAGCCTTCAAATTCGTAATTCACCCCTCCACTTT. V gene TRBV12-3 or TRBV12-4 combines with J gene TRBJ1-6, with D uncertain. This CDR3 has 14 amino acids. The V and J ends lost 6 bases and 6 bases respectively, with 12 bases between them.